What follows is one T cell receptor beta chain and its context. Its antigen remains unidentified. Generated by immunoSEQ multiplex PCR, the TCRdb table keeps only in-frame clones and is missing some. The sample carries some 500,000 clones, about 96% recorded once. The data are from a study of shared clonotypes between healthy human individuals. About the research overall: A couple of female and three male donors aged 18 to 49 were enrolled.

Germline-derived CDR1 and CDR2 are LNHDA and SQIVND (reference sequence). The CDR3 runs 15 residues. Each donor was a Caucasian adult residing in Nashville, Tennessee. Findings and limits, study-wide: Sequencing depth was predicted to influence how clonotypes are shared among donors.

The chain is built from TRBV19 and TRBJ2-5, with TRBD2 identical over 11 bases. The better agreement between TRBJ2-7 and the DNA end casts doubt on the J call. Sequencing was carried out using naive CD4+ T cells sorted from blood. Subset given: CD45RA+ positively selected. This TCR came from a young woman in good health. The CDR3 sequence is CASRPVAGGGYEQYF. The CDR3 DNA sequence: TGTGCCAGTAGGCCAGTAGCGGGAGGGGGCTACGAGCAGTACTTC.